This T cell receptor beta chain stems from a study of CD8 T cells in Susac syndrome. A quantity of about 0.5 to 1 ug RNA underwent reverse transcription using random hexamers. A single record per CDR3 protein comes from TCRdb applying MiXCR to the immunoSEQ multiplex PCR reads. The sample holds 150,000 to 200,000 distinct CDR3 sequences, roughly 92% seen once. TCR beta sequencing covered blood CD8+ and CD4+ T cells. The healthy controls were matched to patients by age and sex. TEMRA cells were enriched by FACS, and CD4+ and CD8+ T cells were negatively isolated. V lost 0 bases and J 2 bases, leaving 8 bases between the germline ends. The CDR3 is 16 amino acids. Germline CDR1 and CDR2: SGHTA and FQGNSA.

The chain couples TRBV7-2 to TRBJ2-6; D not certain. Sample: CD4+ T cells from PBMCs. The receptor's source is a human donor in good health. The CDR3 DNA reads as TGTGCCAGCAGCTTAGCTGGATGGGCTGGGGCCAACGTCCTGACTTTC. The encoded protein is CASSLAGWAGANVLTF.